The 22 T cell receptor beta chains below all came from one sample that was sequenced in a study of blood T cell repertoires in COVID-19. Produced via immunoSEQ multiplex PCR; TCRdb's table is partial and in-frame only. In the table there are some 210,000 clones, around 84% of which are singletons. Material: PBMCs or T cells enriched from blood (not recorded which). All receptors derive from a man younger than 40 with acute COVID-19.

This chain joins TRBV6-1 and TRBJ1-2; D is uncertain. CDR1 MNHNS and CDR2 SASEGT come from the germline V gene. The CDR3 runs 14 residues. V gave up 1 base and J gave up 4 bases, with 10 bases separating them. The CDR3 DNA reads TGTGCCAGCAGTGAAGTTCCTCCTTCCTATGGCTACACCTTC. Residues: CASSEVPPSYGYTF.

This chain links TRBV5-1 with TRBJ1-2, with D perhaps matching TRBD1 (5 bases). In germline, CDR1 is SGHRS, CDR2 YFSETQ. CDR3 length equals 15 residues. V dropped 2 bases and J dropped 5 bases, with 16 bases sitting between them. CDR3 protein: CASSFGLTDQYGYTF. As DNA, the CDR3 is TGCGCCAGCAGCTTTGGTTTGACAGACCAATATGGCTACACCTTC.

The chain links TRBV5-4 to TRBJ1-2, with a possible D match to TRBD1 (5 bases). The germline V gene encodes CDR1 SGHNT and CDR2 YYREEE (reference sequence). The CDR3 contains 19 residues. The V end was cut by 0 bases, the J end by 2 bases, with 23 bases between. The CDR3 DNA reads TGTGCCAGCAGCTTGGGGGATAGTAGGGGCAAAAGATCCAACTATGGCTACACCTTC. This gives the protein CASSLGDSRGKRSNYGYTF. Filled out from reference TRBV5-4 and TRBJ1-2, the complete variable domain reads ETGVTQSPTHLIKTRGQQVTLRCSSQSGHNTVSWYQQALGQGPQFIFQYYREEENGRGNFPPRFSGLQFPNYSSELNVNALELDDSALYLCASSLGDSRGKRSNYGYTFGSGTRLTVV.

The chain is built from TRBV12-5 and TRBJ1-6; 7 bases agree with TRBD1. The germline V gene encodes CDR1 LGHNT and CDR2 FRNRAP. V shed 3 bases, J shed 2 bases, and the junction held 4 bases outside the gene matches. CDR3 length: 16 amino acids. The CDR3 loop reads CASGLGDSPYNSPLHF. In DNA form, the CDR3 reads TGTGCTAGTGGTTTAGGGGACAGTCCCTATAATTCACCCCTCCACTTT.

J is TRBJ2-5 and V is TRBV6-2 or TRBV6-3, with a possible D match to TRBD1 (5 bases). V was pared by 2 bases and J by 2 bases, with 9 bases between. The CDR3 spans 14 residues. Germline CDR1 reads MNHEY; CDR2 reads SVGEGT. CDR3 DNA: TGTGCCAGCAGTTACATGGGGCTTCAAGAGACCCAGTACTTC. This gives the protein CASSYMGLQETQYF.

The gene calls are TRBV6-5 and TRBJ1-2, with 8 bases fitting TRBD1. From germline, CDR1 is MNHEY and CDR2 SVGAGI. V trimming: 6 bases; J trimming: 5 bases; junction bases outside the gene matches: 11. This CDR3 comprises 15 residues. CDR3: CASSLYSTGGYGYTF. As DNA, the CDR3 is TGTGCCAGCAGCCTTTACTCAACAGGGGGATATGGCTACACCTTC.

V usage is TRBV7-3 and J usage is TRBJ1-1; D is possibly TRBD1 (6 bases). Germline lookup yields CDR1 SGHTA and CDR2 FQGTGA. This CDR3 contains 15 residues. The V gene lost 1 base and the J gene lost 3 bases, with 12 bases spanning the gap. CDR3 nucleotide sequence: TGTGCCAGCAGCTTAATGGGGGCTCAGTACACTGAAGCTTTCTTT. This sequence encodes CASSLMGAQYTEAFF.

The chain links TRBV6-5 to TRBJ2-5; 9 bases are shared with TRBD2. Trimming cost V 0 bases and J 4 bases; bases outside gene matches: 6. This CDR3 is built from 16 residues. Germline assignment: CDR1 MNHEY and CDR2 SVGAGI. CDR3 coding DNA: TGTGCCAGCAGTTACTCGAGGCTAGCGGGGATAGAGACCCAGTACTTC. Translation gives CASSYSRLAGIETQYF.

The rearrangement uses TRBV2 and TRBJ2-6; D is unclear. The CDR3 totals 14 residues. Germline V gene lookup returns CDR1 SNHLY and CDR2 FYNNEI. V lost 8 bases, J lost 2 bases, and 10 bases lay in between. CDR3 nucleotide sequence: TGTGCCAGCTCCCTACTCGCTGGGGCCAACGTCCTGACTTTC. As protein: CASSLLAGANVLTF.

The chain couples TRBV7-2 to TRBJ2-2; weak D call: TRBD1 (6 bases). The CDR3 contains 15 residues. Germline V lookup: CDR1 SGHTA, CDR2 FQGNSA. The V and J ends lost 1 base and 4 bases respectively, with 10 bases between them. The CDR3 DNA is TGTGCCAGCAGCTTAGGTGGGGGCAGCACCGGGGAGCTGTTTTTT. Protein sequence: CASSLGGGSTGELFF.

The V call is TRBV18, the J call TRBJ2-7; D not resolved. Germline V gene lookup returns CDR1 KGHSH and CDR2 LQKENI. Trimming removed 3 bases at V and 6 bases at J, with 3 bases between. The CDR3 is made up of 10 amino acids. The CDR3 reads CASSPFEQYF. CDR3 DNA: TGTGCCAGCTCACCCTTCGAGCAGTACTTC.

The chain employs TRBV6-2 or TRBV6-3 and TRBJ2-1; D is undetermined. CDR1 and CDR2 from the germline V gene are MNHEY and SVGEGT. The length of the CDR3 is 12 residues. V lost 4 bases, J lost 6 bases, and 7 bases lay in between. CDR3 residues: CASSFLVNEQFF. In nucleotides, the CDR3 is TGTGCCAGCAGTTTCTTAGTCAATGAGCAGTTCTTC.

Note on this clone: The junction departs from germline at one end; a sequencing error may be responsible. V is TRBV12-3 or TRBV12-4 and J is TRBJ2-2; D not certain. The CDR3 totals 12 residues. In DNA form, the CDR3 reads TGTGCCAGCAGTTTTAACATCGGGGAGCTGTTTTTT. The encoded protein is CASSFNIGELFF.

The gene calls are TRBV4-2 and TRBJ1-6; D uncertain. The CDR3 covers 13 residues. V was trimmed by 0 bases and J by 10 bases, leaving 7 bases between them. In germline, CDR1 is LGHNA, CDR2 YNFKEQ. CDR3 nucleotides: TGTGCCAGCAGCCAAGAATCAGCGTCACCCCTCCACTTT. It encodes CASSQESASPLHF.

The chain has TRBV10-1 and TRBJ2-3, with 8 bases matching TRBD2. This CDR3 is 16 amino acids long. V was pared by 4 bases and J by 0 bases, with 6 bases of the junction left unmatched. The germline gives CDR1 WNHNN, CDR2 SYGVQD (reference sequence). The DNA for the CDR3 is TGCGCCAGCAGTGTGAGTAGCGGGGCGAGCACAGATACGCAGTATTTT. Translation gives CASSVSSGASTDTQYF.

The gene calls are TRBV20-1 and TRBJ1-1; D may be TRBD1 (6 bases). The germline V and J ends were trimmed by 3 bases and 8 bases, with 7 bases remaining between them. The CDR3 is 10 residues long. CDR1 is DFQATT, CDR2 SNEGSKA, per germline (reference sequence). CDR3 DNA: TGCAGTGCTAGCAGGGGAGAAGCTTTCTTT. This translates into CSASRGEAFF.

The J gene is TRBJ2-5, the V gene TRBV19; D possibly corresponds to TRBD2 (6 bases). Trimming stripped 5 bases from V and 3 bases from J, with 19 bases between. There are 16 residues in the CDR3. The germline gives CDR1 LNHDA, CDR2 SQIVND (reference sequence). This CDR3 reads CASSLGGRPKKETQYF. The CDR3 bases are TGTGCCAGTAGTTTGGGGGGACGTCCGAAAAAAGAGACCCAGTACTTC.

The chain couples TRBV2 to TRBJ1-1, with D perhaps matching TRBD1 (5 bases). The germline CDR1 and CDR2 sequences are SNHLY and FYNNEI. The CDR3 contains 13 residues. The CDR3 DNA follows: TGTGCAGTAAGTGTAGGACATAACTATGAAGCTTTCTTT. Its protein is CAVSVGHNYEAFF.

In its sample, this clone was seen once. DNA of the CDR3: TGTGCCAGCAGCCCCTCTTGGGGGGGAGGCTACGAGCAGTACTTC. It codes for CASSPSWGGGYEQYF. The chain employs TRBV7-7 and TRBJ2-7, with TRBD2 matching 7 bases. V shed 5 bases, J shed 3 bases, and the junction held 10 bases outside the gene matches. This CDR3 contains 15 residues. Germline-derived CDR1 and CDR2 are SSHAT and FNYEAQ (reference sequence).

This chain links TRBV5-4 with TRBJ1-6; 7 nucleotides line up with TRBD1. V lost 5 bases, J lost 12 bases, and 11 bases stayed unmatched. This CDR3 has 14 amino acids. CDR1 and CDR2 from the germline V gene are SGHNT and YYREEE (reference sequence). The CDR3 is CASSRRDSGIPLHF. CDR3 bases: TGTGCCAGCAGTCGACGGGACAGCGGTATACCCCTCCACTTT. Complete variable domain (other parts from reference TRBV5-4 and TRBJ1-6): ETGVTQSPTHLIKTRGQQVTLRCSSQSGHNTVSWYQQALGQGPQFIFQYYREEENGRGNFPPRFSGLQFPNYSSELNVNALELDDSALYLCASSRRDSGIPLHFGNGTRLTVT.

This clone was counted between two and nine times. J is TRBJ2-3 and V is TRBV14; 10 bases line up with TRBD2. The germline V gene encodes CDR1 SGHDN and CDR2 FVKESK. The CDR3 consists of 18 residues. J gave up 0 bases and V 4 bases, and 10 bases lay outside the gene matches. The CDR3 here is CASSRGGLAALSTDTQYF. In DNA, the CDR3 is TGTGCCAGCAGCCGAGGCGGACTAGCGGCGTTGAGCACAGATACGCAGTATTTT. Combining the CDR3 with reference TRBV14 and TRBJ2-3 gives the whole variable domain EAGVTQFPSHSVIEKGQTVTLRCDPISGHDNLYWYRRVMGKEIKFLLHFVKESKQDESGMPNNRFLAERTGGTYSTLKVQPAELEDSGVYFCASSRGGLAALSTDTQYFGPGTRLTVL.

V and J are TRBV6-5 and TRBJ2-7, with TRBD1 as a possible D gene (6 bases). Germline V gives CDR1 MNHEY, CDR2 SVGAGI. Trimming removed 4 bases at V and 2 bases at J, with 9 bases between. This CDR3 contains 13 residues. CDR3 bases: TGTGCCAGCAGTTCCGGACAGACCTACGAGCAGTACTTC. It encodes CASSSGQTYEQYF.